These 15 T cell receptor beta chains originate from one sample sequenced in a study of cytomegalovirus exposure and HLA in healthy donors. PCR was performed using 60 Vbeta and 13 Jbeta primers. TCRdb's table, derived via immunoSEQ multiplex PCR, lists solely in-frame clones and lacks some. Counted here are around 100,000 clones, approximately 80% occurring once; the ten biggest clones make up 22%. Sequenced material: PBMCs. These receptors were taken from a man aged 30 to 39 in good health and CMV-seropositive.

For the CDR3, the DNA is TGTGCCAGCAGTTACTTCCAGGGGGCGCAGGATGGCTACACCTTC. It codes for CASSYFQGAQDGYTF. The chain employs TRBV6-5 and TRBJ1-2, with 8 bases that match TRBD1. CDR3 length: 15 residues. Germline-derived CDR1 and CDR2 are MNHEY and SVGAGI. V trimming: 1 base; J trimming: 6 bases; junction bases outside the gene matches: 7.

CDR3 coding DNA: TGTGCCAGCAGCCGGGACAGAATGAACACTGAAGCTTTCTTT. Translating it yields CASSRDRMNTEAFF. The genes are TRBV5-4 and TRBJ1-1; TRBD1 matches at 7 bases. Losses at the gene ends were 4 bases for V and 0 bases for J; bases not matched to a gene: 3. Germline-derived CDR1 and CDR2 are SGHNT and YYREEE (reference sequence). This CDR3 is 14 amino acids long.

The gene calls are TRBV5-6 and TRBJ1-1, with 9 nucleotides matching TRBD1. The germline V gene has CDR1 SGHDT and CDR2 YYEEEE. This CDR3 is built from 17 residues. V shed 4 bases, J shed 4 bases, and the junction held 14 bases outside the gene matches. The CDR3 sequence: CASSLHRVGQGSTEAFF. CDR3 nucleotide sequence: TGTGCCAGCAGCCTCCACCGAGTCGGACAGGGGAGCACTGAAGCTTTCTTT.

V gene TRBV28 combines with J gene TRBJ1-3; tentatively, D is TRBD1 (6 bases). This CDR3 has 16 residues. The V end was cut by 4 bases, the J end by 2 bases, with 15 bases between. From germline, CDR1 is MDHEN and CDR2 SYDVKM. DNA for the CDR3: TGTGCCAGCAGTTATGCCGGGACATATACTGGAAACACCATATATTTT. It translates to CASSYAGTYTGNTIYF.

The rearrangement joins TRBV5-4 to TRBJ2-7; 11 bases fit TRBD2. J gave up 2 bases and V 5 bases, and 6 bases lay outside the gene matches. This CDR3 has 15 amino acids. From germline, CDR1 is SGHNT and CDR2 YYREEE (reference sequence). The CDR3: CASSEALAGAYEQYV. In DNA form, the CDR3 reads TGTGCCAGCAGTGAAGCACTAGCGGGAGCCTACGAGCAGTACGTC.

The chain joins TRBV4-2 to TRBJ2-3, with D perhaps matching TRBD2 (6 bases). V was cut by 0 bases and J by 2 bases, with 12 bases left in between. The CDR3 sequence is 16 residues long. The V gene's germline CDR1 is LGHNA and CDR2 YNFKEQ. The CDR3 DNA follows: TGTGCCAGCAGCCAAGAACCGGGGGTAGACACAGATACGCAGTATTTT. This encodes CASSQEPGVDTDTQYF.

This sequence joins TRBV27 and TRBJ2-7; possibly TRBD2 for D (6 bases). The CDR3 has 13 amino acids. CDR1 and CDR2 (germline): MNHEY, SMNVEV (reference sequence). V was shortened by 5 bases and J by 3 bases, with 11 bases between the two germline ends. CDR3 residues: CASSPPGDYEQYV. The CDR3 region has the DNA TGTGCCAGCAGTCCTCCGGGGGACTACGAGCAGTACGTC.

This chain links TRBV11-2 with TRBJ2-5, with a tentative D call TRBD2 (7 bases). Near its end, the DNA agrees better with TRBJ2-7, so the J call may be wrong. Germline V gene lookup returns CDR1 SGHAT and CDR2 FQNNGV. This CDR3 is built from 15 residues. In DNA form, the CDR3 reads TGTGCCAGCAGCCCATCCCGAGGGGGGGGCTCCGAGCAGTACTTC. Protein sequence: CASSPSRGGGSEQYF.

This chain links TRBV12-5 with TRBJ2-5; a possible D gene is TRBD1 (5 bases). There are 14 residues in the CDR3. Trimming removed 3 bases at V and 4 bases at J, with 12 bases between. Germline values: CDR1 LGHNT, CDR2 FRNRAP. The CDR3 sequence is CASGLGAARETQYF. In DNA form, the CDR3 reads TGTGCTAGTGGTTTAGGGGCGGCGAGAGAGACCCAGTACTTC.

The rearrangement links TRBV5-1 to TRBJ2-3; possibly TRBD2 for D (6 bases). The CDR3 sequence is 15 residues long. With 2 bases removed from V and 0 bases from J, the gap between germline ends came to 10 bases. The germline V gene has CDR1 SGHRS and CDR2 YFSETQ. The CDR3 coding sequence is TGCGCCAGCAGCTTTGGGGCGGGAAGCACAGATACGCAGTATTTT. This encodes CASSFGAGSTDTQYF.

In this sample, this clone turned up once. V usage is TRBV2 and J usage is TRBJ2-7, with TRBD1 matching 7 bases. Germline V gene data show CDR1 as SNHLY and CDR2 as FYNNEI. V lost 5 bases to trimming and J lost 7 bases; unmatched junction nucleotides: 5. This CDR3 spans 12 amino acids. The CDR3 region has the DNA TGTGCCAGCAGTCCGACAGGGCGGGAGCAGTACTTC. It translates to CASSPTGREQYF.

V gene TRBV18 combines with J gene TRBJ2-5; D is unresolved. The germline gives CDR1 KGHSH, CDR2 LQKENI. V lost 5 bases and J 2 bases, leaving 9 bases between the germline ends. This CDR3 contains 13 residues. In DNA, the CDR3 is TGTGCCAGCTCAACCGGTCCACAAGAGACCCAGTACTTC. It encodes CASSTGPQETQYF.

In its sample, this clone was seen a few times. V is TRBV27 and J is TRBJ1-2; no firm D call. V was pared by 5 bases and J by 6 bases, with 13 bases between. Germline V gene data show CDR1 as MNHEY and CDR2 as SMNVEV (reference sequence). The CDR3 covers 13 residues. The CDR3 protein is CASSPQPGDGYTF. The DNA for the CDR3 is TGTGCCAGCAGTCCCCAGCCCGGGGATGGCTACACCTTC.

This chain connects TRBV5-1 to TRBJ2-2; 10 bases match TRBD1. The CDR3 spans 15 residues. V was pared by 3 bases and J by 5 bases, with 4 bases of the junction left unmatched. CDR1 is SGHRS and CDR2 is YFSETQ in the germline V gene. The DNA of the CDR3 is TGCGCCAGCAGCTCGACAGGGGGCGGGACCGGGGAGCTGTTTTTT. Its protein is CASSSTGGGTGELFF.

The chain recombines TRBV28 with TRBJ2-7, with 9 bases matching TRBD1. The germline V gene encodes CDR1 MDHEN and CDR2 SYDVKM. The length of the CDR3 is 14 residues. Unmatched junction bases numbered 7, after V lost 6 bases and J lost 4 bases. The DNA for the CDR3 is TGTGCCAGCAGCACCGGGACAGGGACTTACGAGCAGTACTTC. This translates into CASSTGTGTYEQYF.